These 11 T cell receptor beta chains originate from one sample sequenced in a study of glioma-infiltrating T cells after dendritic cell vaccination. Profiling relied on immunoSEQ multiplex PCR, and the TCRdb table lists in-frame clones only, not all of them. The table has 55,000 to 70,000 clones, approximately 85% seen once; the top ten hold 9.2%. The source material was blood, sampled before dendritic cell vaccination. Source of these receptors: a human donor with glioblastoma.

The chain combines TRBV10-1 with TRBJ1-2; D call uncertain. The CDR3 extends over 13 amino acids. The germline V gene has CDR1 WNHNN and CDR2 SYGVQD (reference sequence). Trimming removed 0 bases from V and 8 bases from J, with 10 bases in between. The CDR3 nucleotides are TGCGCCAGCAGTGAGTCGAGGAGTAACGGCTACACCTTC. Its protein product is CASSESRSNGYTF.

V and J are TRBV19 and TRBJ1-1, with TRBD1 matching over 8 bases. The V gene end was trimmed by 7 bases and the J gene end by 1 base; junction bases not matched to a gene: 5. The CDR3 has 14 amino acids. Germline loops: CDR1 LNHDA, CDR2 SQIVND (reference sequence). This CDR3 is CASTTQGENTEAFF. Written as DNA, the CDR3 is TGTGCCAGTACAACACAGGGGGAGAACACTGAAGCTTTCTTT.

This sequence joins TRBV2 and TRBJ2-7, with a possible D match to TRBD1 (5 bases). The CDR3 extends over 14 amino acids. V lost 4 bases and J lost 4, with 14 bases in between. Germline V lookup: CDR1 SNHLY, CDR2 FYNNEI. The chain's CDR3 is CASSASPQGYEQYF. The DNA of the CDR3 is TGTGCCAGCAGTGCATCCCCGCAGGGATACGAGCAGTACTTC.

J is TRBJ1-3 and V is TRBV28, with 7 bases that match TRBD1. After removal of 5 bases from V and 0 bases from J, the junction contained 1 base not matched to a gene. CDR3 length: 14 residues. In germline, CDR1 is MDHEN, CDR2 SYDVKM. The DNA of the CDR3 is TGTGCCAGCAGTCCAGGGGGCTCTGGAAACACCATATATTTT. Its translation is CASSPGGSGNTIYF. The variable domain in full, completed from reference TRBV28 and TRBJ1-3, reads DVKVTQSSRYLVKRTGEKVFLECVQDMDHENMFWYRQDPGLGLRLIYFSYDVKMKEKGDIPEGYSVSREKKERFSLILESASTNQTSMYLCASSPGGSGNTIYFGEGSWLTVV.

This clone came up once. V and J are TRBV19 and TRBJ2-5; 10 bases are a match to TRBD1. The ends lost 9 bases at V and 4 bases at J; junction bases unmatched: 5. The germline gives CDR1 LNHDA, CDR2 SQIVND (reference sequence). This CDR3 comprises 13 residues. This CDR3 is CASRDRGGETQYF. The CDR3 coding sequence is TGTGCCAGCCGGGACAGGGGTGGAGAGACCCAGTACTTC. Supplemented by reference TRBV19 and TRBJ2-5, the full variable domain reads DGGITQSPKYLFRKEGQNVTLSCEQNLNHDAMYWYRQDPGQGLRLIYYSQIVNDFQKGDIAEGYSVSREKKESFPLTVTSAQKNPTAFYLCASRDRGGETQYFGPGTRLLVL.

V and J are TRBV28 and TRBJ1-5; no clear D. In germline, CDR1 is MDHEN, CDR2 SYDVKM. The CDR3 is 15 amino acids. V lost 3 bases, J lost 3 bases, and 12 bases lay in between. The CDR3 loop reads CASSLSTDYNQPQHF. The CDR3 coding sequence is TGTGCCAGCAGTTTGAGTACCGATTACAATCAGCCCCAGCATTTT.

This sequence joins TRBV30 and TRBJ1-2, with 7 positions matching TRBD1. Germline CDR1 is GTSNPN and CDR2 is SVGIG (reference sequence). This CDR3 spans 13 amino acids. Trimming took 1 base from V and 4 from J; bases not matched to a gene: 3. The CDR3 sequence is CAWSAGQSYGYTF. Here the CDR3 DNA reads TGTGCCTGGAGTGCGGGACAGAGCTATGGCTACACCTTC. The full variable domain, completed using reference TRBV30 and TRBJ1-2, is SQTIHQWPATLVQPVGSPLSLECTVEGTSNPNLYWYRQAAGRGLQLLFYSVGIGQISSEVPQNLSASRPQDRQFILSSKKLLLSDSGFYLCAWSAGQSYGYTFGSGTRLTVV.

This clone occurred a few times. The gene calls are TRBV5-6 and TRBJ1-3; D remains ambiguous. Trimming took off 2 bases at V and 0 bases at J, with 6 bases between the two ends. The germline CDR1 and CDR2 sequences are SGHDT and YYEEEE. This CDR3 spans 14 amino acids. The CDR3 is CASSFVSSGNTIYF. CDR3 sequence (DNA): TGTGCCAGCAGCTTTGTCAGCTCTGGAAACACCATATATTTT.

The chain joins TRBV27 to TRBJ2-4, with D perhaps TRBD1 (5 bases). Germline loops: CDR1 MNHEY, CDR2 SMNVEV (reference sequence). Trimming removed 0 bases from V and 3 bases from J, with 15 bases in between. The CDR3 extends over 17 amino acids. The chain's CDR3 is CASSLSGGAVGKNIQYF. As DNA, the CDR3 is TGTGCCAGCAGTTTATCGGGTGGGGCGGTCGGCAAAAACATTCAGTACTTC.

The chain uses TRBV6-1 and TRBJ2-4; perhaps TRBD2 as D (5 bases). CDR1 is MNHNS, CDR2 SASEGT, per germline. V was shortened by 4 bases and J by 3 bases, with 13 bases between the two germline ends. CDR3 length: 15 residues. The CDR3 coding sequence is TGTGCCAGCAGTGGCGGTTCGGGGTACAAAAACATTCAGTACTTC. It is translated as CASSGGSGYKNIQYF.

The chain's CDR3 is CAISDSGEAKLFF. As DNA, the CDR3 is TGTGCCATCAGTGATTCGGGAGAAGCAAAACTGTTTTTT. This chain uses TRBV10-3 with TRBJ1-4; no reliable D call. The CDR3 is 13 residues long. V lost 3 bases to trimming and J lost 10 bases, with 12 bases between them. CDR1 is ENHRY and CDR2 is SYGVKD in the germline V gene.